The 25 T cell receptor beta chains in this list originate from one sample, sequenced in a study of OX40 agonist ivuxolimab in advanced cancers. The protocol was immunoSEQ multiplex PCR, while the TCRdb copy is restricted to in-frame clones and leaves out a portion. Here the sample spans some 10,000 clones, 63% being singletons. This material consisted of CD4+ or CD8+ T cells sorted from blood, taken in a trial of the OX40 agonist ivuxolimab. The receptor set was obtained from an adult with an advanced solid tumor such as melanoma, head and neck, liver or kidney cancer.

V and J are TRBV5-6 and TRBJ1-2, with a tentative D call TRBD1 (5 bases). Trimming took 2 bases from V and 4 from J, leaving 12 bases between them. The CDR3 length is 14 residues. Germline V gene data show CDR1 as SGHDT and CDR2 as YYEEEE. CDR3 protein: CASSLEFGAYGYTF. The CDR3 DNA is TGTGCCAGCAGCTTAGAATTCGGGGCCTATGGCTACACCTTC.

The V call is TRBV28, the J call TRBJ2-5; the D gene is possibly TRBD2 (5 bases). V was shortened by 6 bases and J by 2 bases, with 19 bases between the two germline ends. Germline lookup yields CDR1 MDHEN and CDR2 SYDVKM. The CDR3 contains 16 residues. The CDR3 DNA reads as TGTGCCAGCAGGCGTAAAACCGGACTGGATCAAGAGACCCAGTACTTC. Amino acids: CASRRKTGLDQETQYF.

J is TRBJ2-7 and V is TRBV5-3; TRBD2 might be the D (5 bases). TRBV5-3 is noted as an ORF with a role that remains uncertain. V was cut by 8 bases and J by 12 bases, with 18 bases left in between. The CDR3 has 11 amino acids. DNA of the CDR3: TGTGCCAGCAGCCACGGGGAGCAGCGGTACTTC. Its translation is CASSHGEQRYF.

By share, this clone ranks as hyperexpanded (1% or more). The V gene is TRBV10-3, the J gene TRBJ2-7; no clear D gene. This CDR3 has 14 amino acids. Trimming shortened V by 4 bases and J by 3 bases, and 13 bases separated the two germline ends. The germline CDR1 and CDR2 sequences are ENHRY and SYGVKD. CDR3 in amino acids: CAISASEPIYEQYF. For the CDR3, the DNA is TGTGCCATCAGTGCCTCGGAGCCCATCTACGAGCAGTACTTC.

The gene calls are TRBV11-2 and TRBJ1-1, with D possibly TRBD1 on 5 matching bases. This CDR3 is built from 14 residues. CDR1 and CDR2 (germline): SGHAT, FQNNGV. V was pared by 5 bases and J by 0 bases, with 10 bases between. CDR3 DNA: TGTGCCAGCAGCCCGAGGGGCATGAACACTGAAGCTTTCTTT. Protein sequence: CASSPRGMNTEAFF.

This chain links TRBV9 with TRBJ2-7, with 8 bases that match TRBD2. Looked up from germline, CDR1 is SGDLS and CDR2 is YYNGEE. CDR3 length: 15 amino acids. Losses at the gene ends were 0 bases for V and 6 bases for J; bases not matched to a gene: 8. In DNA, the CDR3 is TGTGCCAGCAGCGTAGCCGGGACTAGGGGGGCCGAGCAGTACTTC. Residues: CASSVAGTRGAEQYF. Drawing the rest from reference TRBV9 and TRBJ2-7, the complete variable domain is DSGVTQTPKHLITATGQRVTLRCSPRSGDLSVYWYQQSLDQGLQFLIQYYNGEERAKGNILERFSAQQFPDLHSELNLSSLELGDSALYFCASSVAGTRGAEQYFGPGTRLTVT.

This chain joins TRBV29-1 and TRBJ2-1; 10 bases line up with TRBD1. The CDR3 is made up of 14 amino acids. The junction had 8 bases not matched to a gene; V was cut back by 5 bases and J by 7 bases. Germline CDR1 SQVTM, CDR2 ANQGSEA. CDR3 sequence (DNA): TGCAGCGTTACGGGACAGGGGTTGCAAAATGAGCAGTTCTTC. Amino acids: CSVTGQGLQNEQFF.

The J gene is TRBJ2-1, the V gene TRBV9, with D tentatively TRBD2 (6 bases). Trimming stripped 4 bases from V and 8 bases from J, with 22 bases between. CDR3 size: 16 residues. The germline CDR1 and CDR2 sequences are SGDLS and YYNGEE. CDR3 sequence (DNA): TGTGCCAGCAGCATCAGTCCCAGGAGGGCATCCGATGAGCAGTTCTTC. It is translated as CASSISPRRASDEQFF.

V usage is TRBV6-4 and J usage is TRBJ2-1; 7 nucleotides align to TRBD1. The CDR3 consists of 15 residues. J lost 3 bases, V lost 5 bases, and 7 bases had no gene match. Germline CDR1 MRHNA, CDR2 SNTAGT. The CDR3 spells CASSSGQVGYNEQFF. In DNA, the CDR3 is TGTGCCAGCAGTTCAGGACAGGTCGGCTACAATGAGCAGTTCTTC.

This clone is deemed medium-sized. The chain joins TRBV19 to TRBJ1-1; D gene uncertain. The length of the CDR3 is 14 residues. V was pared by 5 bases and J by 8 bases, with 18 bases between. The germline CDR1 and CDR2 sequences are LNHDA and SQIVND (reference sequence). The CDR3 region has the DNA TGTGCCAGTAGTCTTCCGGGCCGTCCCGGGGAAGCTTTCTTT. The encoded protein is CASSLPGRPGEAFF.

V usage is TRBV4-1 and J usage is TRBJ2-6, with no clear D. V gave up 4 bases and J gave up 1 base, with 20 bases separating them. Germline V gene lookup returns CDR1 MGHRA and CDR2 YSYEKL. The length of the CDR3 is 19 residues. The CDR3 DNA is TGCGCCAGCAGCCCCCCGCTACCAAGAGCTGAATCTGGGGCCAACGTCCTGACTTTC. This codes for CASSPPLPRAESGANVLTF.

The gene calls are TRBV6-5 and TRBJ2-1, with D perhaps matching TRBD1 (6 bases). Germline V gene lookup returns CDR1 MNHEY and CDR2 SVGAGI. This CDR3 region has 15 residues. V lost 6 bases and J lost 1, with 13 bases in between. CDR3 in DNA: TGTGCCAGCAGCCTACTTCAGGGGTCCTACAATGAGCAGTTCTTC. Protein: CASSLLQGSYNEQFF.

The rearrangement links TRBV27 to TRBJ2-5; D gene unclear. The CDR3 length is 11 residues. CDR1 is MNHEY and CDR2 is SMNVEV in the germline V gene (reference sequence). Trimming left V 2 bases short and J 13 bases short, with 11 bases between. The CDR3 coding sequence is TGTGCCAGCAGTTTAGGGCCGAAAACGTACTTC. It specifies CASSLGPKTYF.

The chain combines TRBV7-2 with TRBJ1-2; no definite D call. Trimming took 2 bases from V and 4 from J, leaving 11 bases between them. CDR3 length: 14 residues. Germline V gene data show CDR1 as SGHTA and CDR2 as FQGNSA. The CDR3 loop is CASSLSGPLYGYTF. In DNA form, the CDR3 reads TGTGCCAGCAGCTTAAGTGGGCCCCTCTATGGCTACACCTTC.

This rearrangement joins TRBV7-6 to TRBJ2-7; D is perhaps TRBD1 or TRBD2 (5 bases each). CDR3 length: 14 residues. The germline V and J ends were trimmed by 8 bases and 3 bases, with 17 bases remaining between them. The germline gives CDR1 SGHVS, CDR2 FNYEAQ. This chain's CDR3 is CASRPGTELYEQYF. The CDR3 nucleotides are TGTGCCAGCCGCCCGGGGACCGAACTCTACGAGCAGTACTTC. The full variable domain, rest sourced from reference TRBV7-6 and TRBJ2-7, is GAGVSQSPRYKVTKRGQDVALRCDPISGHVSLYWYRQALGQGPEFLTYFNYEAQQDKSGLPNDRFSAERPEGSISTLTIQRTEQRDSAMYRCASRPGTELYEQYFGPGTRLTVT.

This chain joins TRBV30 and TRBJ1-1; D remains unclear. The V end was cut by 8 bases, the J end by 5 bases, with 12 bases between. The CDR3 covers 11 residues. Germline V lookup: CDR1 GTSNPN, CDR2 SVGIG (reference sequence). CDR3 sequence (DNA): TGTGCCGTTTCCCCGGGAACTGAAGCTTTCTTT. Translating it yields CAVSPGTEAFF. Full variable domain (remainder filled in from reference TRBV30 and TRBJ1-1): SQTIHQWPATLVQPVGSPLSLECTVEGTSNPNLYWYRQAAGRGLQLLFYSVGIGQISSEVPQNLSASRPQDRQFILSSKKLLLSDSGFYLCAVSPGTEAFFGQGTRLTVV.

The rearrangement links TRBV27 to TRBJ2-1; D possibly corresponds to TRBD1 (5 bases). The CDR3 is made up of 13 amino acids. Germline V lookup: CDR1 MNHEY, CDR2 SMNVEV (reference sequence). With 5 bases removed from V and 5 bases from J, the gap between germline ends came to 10 bases. CDR3 coding DNA: TGTGCCAGCAGTCTGATAGGGGACAATGAGCAGTTCTTC. Translating gives CASSLIGDNEQFF.

This rearrangement joins TRBV28 to TRBJ2-7, with D possibly matching TRBD1 (6 bases). The CDR3 runs to 14 residues. Germline CDR1 reads MDHEN; CDR2 reads SYDVKM. V lost 3 bases and J 3 bases, leaving 12 bases between the germline ends. Here the CDR3 reads CASSFHRAGYEQYF. In DNA form, the CDR3 reads TGTGCCAGCAGTTTTCACAGGGCCGGCTACGAGCAGTACTTC.

The chain employs TRBV7-9 and TRBJ2-1; the match to TRBD2 covers 14 bases. Germline V gene sequence: CDR1 SEHNR, CDR2 FQNEAQ (reference sequence). The CDR3 has 16 amino acids. V shed 5 bases, J shed 5 bases, and the junction held 5 bases outside the gene matches. The CDR3 spells CASSPTSGRAHNEQFF. As DNA, the CDR3 is TGTGCCAGCAGCCCGACTAGCGGGAGGGCCCACAATGAGCAGTTCTTC.

CDR3 sequence: CASSLTGGRPSSYNEQFF. The CDR3, as DNA: TGTGCCAGCAGCTTAACTGGGGGGCGCCCGAGCTCCTACAATGAGCAGTTCTTC. The gene calls are TRBV7-3 and TRBJ2-1, with D perhaps given as TRBD1 or TRBD2 (6 bases each). V was clipped by 0 bases and J by 0 bases, with 15 bases between them. Germline-derived CDR1 and CDR2 are SGHTA and FQGTGA. The CDR3 sequence is 18 residues long.

The chain links TRBV4-2 to TRBJ2-2, with 9 positions matching TRBD2. CDR1 LGHNA and CDR2 YNFKEQ come from the germline V gene. The CDR3 is 15 amino acids. V trimming: 3 bases; J trimming: 5 bases; junction bases outside the gene matches: 4. CDR3 residues: CASSQEAGGTGELFF. CDR3 sequence (DNA): TGTGCCAGCAGCCAGGAAGCGGGAGGTACCGGGGAGCTGTTTTTT.

This clone appeared a few times. This chain connects TRBV19 to TRBJ2-1; 8 nucleotides line up with TRBD2. V trimming: 3 bases; J trimming: 7 bases; junction bases outside the gene matches: 8. The CDR3 contains 15 residues. CDR1 LNHDA and CDR2 SQIVND come from the germline V gene (reference sequence). The CDR3 is CASSIYGRAGNEQFF. CDR3 bases: TGTGCCAGTAGTATTTACGGGAGGGCCGGTAATGAGCAGTTCTTC.

The chain joins TRBV11-3 to TRBJ1-5, with D perhaps matching TRBD1 (6 bases). Germline V gene sequence: CDR1 SGHNT, CDR2 YENEEA. The CDR3 covers 17 residues. Trimming stripped 4 bases from V and 2 bases from J, with 18 bases between. CDR3 in DNA: TGTGCCAGCAGCTCCGGACCCGACAGGTTGGGCAATCAGCCCCAGCATTTT. It encodes CASSSGPDRLGNQPQHF. Combining the CDR3 with reference TRBV11-3 and TRBJ1-5 gives the whole variable domain EAGVVQSPRYKIIEKKQPVAFWCNPISGHNTLYWYLQNLGQGPELLIRYENEEAVDDSQLPKDRFSAERLKGVDSTLKIQPAELGDSAVYLCASSSGPDRLGNQPQHFGDGTRLSIL.

The chain uses TRBV10-3 and TRBJ2-1; a weak D match, TRBD2 (6 bases). Germline CDR1 ENHRY, CDR2 SYGVKD. V was clipped by 7 bases and J by 13 bases, with 17 bases between them. The CDR3 consists of 12 residues. CDR3 protein: CAITPTGTYQFF. CDR3 in DNA: TGTGCCATCACTCCAACCGGGACTTATCAGTTCTTC.

The J gene is TRBJ2-1, the V gene TRBV4-1; D unclear. The CDR3 consists of 15 residues. Germline values: CDR1 MGHRA, CDR2 YSYEKL. Trimming took 1 base from V and 0 from J, leaving 7 bases between them. The CDR3, as DNA: TGCGCCAGCAGCCAAGGGACGAGCTCCTACAATGAGCAGTTCTTC. Translating gives CASSQGTSSYNEQFF.